The clone carrying this T cell receptor (beta chain) has more than one count but fewer than ten. Expressed TCRB transcripts were sequenced, since all the RNA that had been isolated was reverse transcribed. Only in-frame clones appear in the TCRdb table, and some are missing; sequencing was by immunoSEQ multiplex PCR. The sample has approximately 160,000 clones; about 8.5% are singletons. Per germline, CDR1 KGHSH and CDR2 LQKENI. V dropped 6 bases and J dropped 7 bases, with 18 bases sitting between them. The CDR3 loop spans 14 amino acids. The sample originates from a study of beta chain features in type 1 diabetes.

The material sequenced was central memory CD4+ T cells from blood. The chain has TRBV18 and TRBJ1-2; D not certain. This sequence was found in a man between 18 and 35 years old in good health. The CDR3 protein is CASSTLLEGGGYTF. Here the CDR3 DNA reads TGTGCCAGCTCTACGCTTTTAGAGGGAGGTGGCTACACCTTC.